This TCR beta chain came from a study of early T cells in non-severe SARS-CoV-2 infection. Study details: Chains were not paired, and sequencing was done on bulk RNA from unsorted whole blood.

This clonotype was recorded many times. TCRdb redid the calling of the 5' RACE reads with MiXCR, one entry per CDR3 protein. This table has about 56,000 distinct CDR3 sequences, under 12% appearing once. The CDR3 loop spans 14 amino acids. Germline assignment: CDR1 SGHRS and CDR2 YFSETQ. Trimming shortened V by 4 bases and J by 4 bases, and 11 bases separated the two germline ends. This receptor was identified in an adult who was a healthcare worker with PCR-confirmed SARS-CoV-2 infection or an uninfected control (not recorded which). The rearrangement uses TRBV5-1 and TRBJ1-4, with D perhaps matching TRBD1 (6 bases). The sample consisted of whole blood. This CDR3 is CASSRGQYNEKLFF. CDR3 nucleotide sequence: TGCGCCAGCAGCCGCGGACAGTATAATGAAAAACTGTTTTTT.